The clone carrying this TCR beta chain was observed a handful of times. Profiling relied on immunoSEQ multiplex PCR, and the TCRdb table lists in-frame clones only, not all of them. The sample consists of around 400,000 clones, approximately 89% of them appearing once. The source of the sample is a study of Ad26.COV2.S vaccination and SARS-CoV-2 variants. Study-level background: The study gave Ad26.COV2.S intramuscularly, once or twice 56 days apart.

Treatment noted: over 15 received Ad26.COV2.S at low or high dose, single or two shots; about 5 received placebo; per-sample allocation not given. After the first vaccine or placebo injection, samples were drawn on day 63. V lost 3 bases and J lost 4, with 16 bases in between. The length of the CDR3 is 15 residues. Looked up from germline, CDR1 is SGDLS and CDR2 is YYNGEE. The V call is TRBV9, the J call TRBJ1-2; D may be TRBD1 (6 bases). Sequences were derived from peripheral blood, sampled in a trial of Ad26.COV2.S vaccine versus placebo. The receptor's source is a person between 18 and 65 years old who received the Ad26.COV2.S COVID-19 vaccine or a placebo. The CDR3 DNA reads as TGTGCCAGCAGCGGGGCGGGGGCGGAATTCTATGGCTACACCTTC. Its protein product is CASSGAGAEFYGYTF.